This T cell receptor beta chain was profiled in a study of PD-1 blockade in classical Hodgkin lymphoma. V was pared by 8 bases and J by 1 base, with 8 bases of the junction left unmatched. CDR3 size: 14 residues. Germline V lookup: CDR1 KGHSH, CDR2 LQKENI. The table came from immunoSEQ multiplex PCR; TCRdb's copy has only in-frame clones and leaves some out. The data show nearly 25,000 clones, with about 90% seen just once and about 0.54% held by the top ten. As for time point: newly diagnosed, previously untreated cHL patient sample. With magnetic negative selection, CD4+ T cells were purified from PBMCs that had been thawed. Acting as the comparison were PBMCs from newly diagnosed, untreated classical Hodgkin lymphoma.

The TCR sequence derives from a human donor with classical Hodgkin lymphoma. Sequenced input: CD4+ T cells from blood. This chain links TRBV18 with TRBJ2-7, with 7 bases fitting TRBD1. This chain's CDR3 is CASAAGTASYEQYF. The CDR3 DNA sequence: TGTGCCAGCGCGGCTGGGACAGCGTCCTACGAGCAGTACTTC.